The TCR beta chain described here comes from a study of blood T cells in healthy people across ages. Study-wide results and caveats: Versus aged donors, long-lived donors had higher diversity and more naive CD4+ cells.

This clonotype was seen only a few times. Antigen unknown. It was with a sample-barcoded 5' primer and a J-beta primer mix that a second PCR of roughly 6 to 12 cycles was run. TCRdb ran MiXCR on the 5' RACE reads and lists one entry per CDR3 protein. The profile covers fewer than 900,000 distinct CDR3 sequences, with around 40% appearing a single time and 20% taken by the ten largest. The TCR was taken from a woman aged 60 to 75 in good health. Sequencing used blood.

CDR3 region: CASSQAGGLADTQYF. CDR3 bases: TGTGCCAGCAGCCAAGCGGGGGGGTTAGCAGATACGCAGTATTTT. The chain uses TRBV4-2 and TRBJ2-3; TRBD2 matches 8 bases. Germline V gives CDR1 LGHNA, CDR2 YNFKEQ. CDR3 length equals 15 residues. V shed 1 base, J shed 4 bases, and the junction held 4 bases outside the gene matches.